This paragraph covers one TCR beta chain sequence. These data belong to a study of blood T cell repertoires in COVID-19. Study-wide context: COVID-19 samples from acute and convalescent phases originated in the United States, Italy and Spain. PBMCs, B-cell-depleted T cells, or T cells were the source of the cDNA or gDNA that made up the material.

This CDR3 is built from 12 residues. V was pared by 1 base and J by 5 bases, with 5 bases between. Germline V gives CDR1 LGHDT, CDR2 YNNKEL (reference sequence). Original analysis: Amplified reference gene primers provided the basis for estimating nucleated cell counts. The table came from immunoSEQ multiplex PCR; TCRdb's copy has only in-frame clones and leaves some out. V and J calls and clone size are as listed in that table; D and trimming were resolved from the DNA. The sample includes 150,000 to 200,000 clones, approximately 83% of them seen just once. This clonotype originated in an elderly woman with active or convalescent COVID-19. The specimen was peripheral blood. The J gene is TRBJ2-5, the V gene TRBV3-1 (or the pseudogene TRBV3-2); D not certain. This chain's CDR3 is CASSQVVETQYF. The CDR3 region has the DNA TGTGCCAGCAGCCAAGTAGTGGAGACCCAGTACTTC.